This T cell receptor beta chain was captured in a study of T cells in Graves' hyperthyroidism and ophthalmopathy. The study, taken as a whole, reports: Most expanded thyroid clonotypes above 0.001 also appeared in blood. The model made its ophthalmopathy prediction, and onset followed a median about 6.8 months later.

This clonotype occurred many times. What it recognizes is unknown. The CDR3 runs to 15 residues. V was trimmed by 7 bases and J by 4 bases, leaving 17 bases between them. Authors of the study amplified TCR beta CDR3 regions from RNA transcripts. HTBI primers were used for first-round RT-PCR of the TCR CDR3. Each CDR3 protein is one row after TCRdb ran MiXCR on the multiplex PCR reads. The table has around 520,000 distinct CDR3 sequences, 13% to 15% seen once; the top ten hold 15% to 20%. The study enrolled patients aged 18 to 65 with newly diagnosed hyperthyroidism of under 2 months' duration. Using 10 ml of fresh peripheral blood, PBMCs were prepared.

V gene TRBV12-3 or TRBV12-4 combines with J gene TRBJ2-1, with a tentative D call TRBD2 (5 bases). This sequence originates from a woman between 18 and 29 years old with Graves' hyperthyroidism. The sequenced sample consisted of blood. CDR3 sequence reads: CASTAEVLRYNEQFF. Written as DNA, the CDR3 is TGTGCCAGCACCGCGGAGGTCCTACGGTACAATGAGCAGTTCTTC.